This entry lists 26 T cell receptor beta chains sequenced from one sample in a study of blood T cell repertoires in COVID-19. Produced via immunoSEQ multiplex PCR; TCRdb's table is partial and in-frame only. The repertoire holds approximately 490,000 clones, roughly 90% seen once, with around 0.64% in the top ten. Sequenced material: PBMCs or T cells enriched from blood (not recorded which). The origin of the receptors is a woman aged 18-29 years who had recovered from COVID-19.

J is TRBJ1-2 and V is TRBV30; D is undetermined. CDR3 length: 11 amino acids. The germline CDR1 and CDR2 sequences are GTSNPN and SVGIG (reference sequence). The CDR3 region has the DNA TGTGCTGCGGCCGCCCTCTATGGCTACACCTTC. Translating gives CAAAALYGYTF.

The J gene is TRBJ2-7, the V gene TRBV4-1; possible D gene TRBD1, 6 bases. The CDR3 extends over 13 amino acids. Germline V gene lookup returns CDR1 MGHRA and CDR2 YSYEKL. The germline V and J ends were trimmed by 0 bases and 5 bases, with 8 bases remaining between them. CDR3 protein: CASSQDRGDEQYF. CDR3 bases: TGCGCCAGCAGCCAAGACAGGGGAGACGAGCAGTACTTC.

The CDR3 protein is CASSLDGTGGYNEQFF. The DNA for the CDR3 is TGTGCCAGCAGCTTGGATGGGACAGGGGGCTACAATGAGCAGTTCTTC. The V gene is TRBV5-5, the J gene TRBJ2-1, with TRBD1 identical over 11 bases. The germline V gene has CDR1 SGHKS and CDR2 YYEKEE (reference sequence). This CDR3 is built from 16 residues. V gave up 0 bases and J gave up 3 bases; unmatched junction bases: 2.

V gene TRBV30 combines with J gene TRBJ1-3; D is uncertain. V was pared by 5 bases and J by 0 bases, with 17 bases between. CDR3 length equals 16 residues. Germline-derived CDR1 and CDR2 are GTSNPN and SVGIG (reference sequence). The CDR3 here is CAWRQREVPSGNTIYF. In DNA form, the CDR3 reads TGTGCCTGGCGTCAGCGGGAGGTCCCCTCTGGAAACACCATATATTTT.

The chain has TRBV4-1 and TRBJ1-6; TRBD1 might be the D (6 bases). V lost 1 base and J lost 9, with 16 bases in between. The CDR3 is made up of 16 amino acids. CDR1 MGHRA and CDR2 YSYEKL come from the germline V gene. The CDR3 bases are TGCGCCAGCAGCCAAGCCCTTCAGGGGACCACTTCACCCCTCCACTTT. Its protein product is CASSQALQGTTSPLHF.

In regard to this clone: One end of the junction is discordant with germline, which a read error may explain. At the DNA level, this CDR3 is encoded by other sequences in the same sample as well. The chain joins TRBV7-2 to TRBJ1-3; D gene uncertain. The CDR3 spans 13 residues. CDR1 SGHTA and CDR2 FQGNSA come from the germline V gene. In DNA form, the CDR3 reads TGTGCCAGCAGCCTAGCCCGGGGAAACACCATATATTTT. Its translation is CASSLARGNTIYF.

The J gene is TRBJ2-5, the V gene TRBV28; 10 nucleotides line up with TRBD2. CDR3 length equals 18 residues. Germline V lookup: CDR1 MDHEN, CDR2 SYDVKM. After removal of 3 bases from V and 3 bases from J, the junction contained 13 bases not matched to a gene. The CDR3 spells CASSLRSGGAFFKETQYF. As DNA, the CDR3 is TGTGCCAGCAGTTTGAGGAGCGGGGGGGCATTCTTCAAAGAGACCCAGTACTTC.

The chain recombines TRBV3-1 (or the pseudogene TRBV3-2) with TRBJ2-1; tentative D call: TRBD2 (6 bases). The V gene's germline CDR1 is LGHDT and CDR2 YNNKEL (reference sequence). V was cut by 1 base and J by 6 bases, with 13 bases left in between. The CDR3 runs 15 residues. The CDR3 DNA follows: TGTGCCAGCAGCCAAGTGCGGAGGGAGCCCAATGAGCAGTTCTTC. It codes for CASSQVRREPNEQFF.

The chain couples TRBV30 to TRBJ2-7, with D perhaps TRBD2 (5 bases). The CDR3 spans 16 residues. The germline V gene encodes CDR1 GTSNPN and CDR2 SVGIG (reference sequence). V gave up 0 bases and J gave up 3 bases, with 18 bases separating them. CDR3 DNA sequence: TGTGCCTGGAGTGTAGATGGGTTAGCGTATAACTACGAGCAGTACTTC. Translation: CAWSVDGLAYNYEQYF.

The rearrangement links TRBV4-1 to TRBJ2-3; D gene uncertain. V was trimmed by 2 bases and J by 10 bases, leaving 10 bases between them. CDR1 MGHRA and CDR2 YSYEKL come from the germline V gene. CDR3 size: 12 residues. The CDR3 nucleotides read TGCGCCAGCAGCCAACCCATGGGCGCGCAGTATTTT. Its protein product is CASSQPMGAQYF.

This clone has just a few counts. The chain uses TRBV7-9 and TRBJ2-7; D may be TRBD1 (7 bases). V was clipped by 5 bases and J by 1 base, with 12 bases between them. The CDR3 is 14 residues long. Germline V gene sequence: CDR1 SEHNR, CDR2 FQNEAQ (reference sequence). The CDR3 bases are TGTGCCAGCAGCCTCGGGGGACAGTCCTACGAGCAGTACTTC. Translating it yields CASSLGGQSYEQYF.

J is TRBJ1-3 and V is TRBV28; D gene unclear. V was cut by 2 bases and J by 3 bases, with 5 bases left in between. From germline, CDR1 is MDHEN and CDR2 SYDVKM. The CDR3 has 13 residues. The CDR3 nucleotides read TGTGCCAGCAGTTTACGGAGTGGAAACACCATATATTTT. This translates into CASSLRSGNTIYF.

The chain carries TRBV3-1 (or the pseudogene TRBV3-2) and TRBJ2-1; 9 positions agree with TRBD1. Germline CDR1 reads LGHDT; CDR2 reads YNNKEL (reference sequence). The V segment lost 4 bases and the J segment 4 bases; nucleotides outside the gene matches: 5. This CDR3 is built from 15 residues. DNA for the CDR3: TGTGCCAGCAGCCTGCCGGGACAGGGATACAATGAGCAGTTCTTC. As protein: CASSLPGQGYNEQFF.

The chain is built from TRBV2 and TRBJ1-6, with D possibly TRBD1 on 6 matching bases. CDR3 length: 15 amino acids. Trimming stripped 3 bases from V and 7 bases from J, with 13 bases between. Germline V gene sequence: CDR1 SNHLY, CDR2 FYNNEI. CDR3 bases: TGTGCCAGCAGTGACCCGAGCGACAGGAATTCACCCCTCCACTTT. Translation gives CASSDPSDRNSPLHF.

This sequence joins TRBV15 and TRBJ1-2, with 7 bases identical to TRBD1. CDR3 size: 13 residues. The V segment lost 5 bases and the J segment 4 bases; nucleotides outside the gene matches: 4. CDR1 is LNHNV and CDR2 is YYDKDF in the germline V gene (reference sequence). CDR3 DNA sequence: TGTGCCACCAGCCTAGGGGGCGGCTATGGCTACACCTTC. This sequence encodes CATSLGGGYGYTF.

The CDR3 spells CASSLSGEYEKLFF. CDR3 DNA: TGTGCCAGCAGCTTGTCAGGGGAGTATGAAAAACTGTTTTTT. The chain uses TRBV5-6 and TRBJ1-4, with D perhaps matching TRBD1 (6 bases). The V end was cut by 1 base, the J end by 6 bases, with 10 bases between. Germline CDR1 is SGHDT and CDR2 is YYEEEE. This CDR3 is 14 amino acids long.

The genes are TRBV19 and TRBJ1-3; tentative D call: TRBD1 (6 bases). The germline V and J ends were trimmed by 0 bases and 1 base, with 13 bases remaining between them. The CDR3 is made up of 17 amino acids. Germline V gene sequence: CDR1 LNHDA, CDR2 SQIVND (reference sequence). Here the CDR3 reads CASSIDETGRSGNTIYF. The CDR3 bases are TGTGCCAGTAGTATAGATGAGACAGGTCGTTCTGGAAACACCATATATTTT.

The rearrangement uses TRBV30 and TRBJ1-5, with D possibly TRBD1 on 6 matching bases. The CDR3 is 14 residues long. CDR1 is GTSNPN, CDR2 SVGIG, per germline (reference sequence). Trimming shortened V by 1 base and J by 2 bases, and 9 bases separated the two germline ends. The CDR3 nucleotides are TGTGCCTGGAGTGGACAGGCGGGCAATCAGCCCCAGCATTTT. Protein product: CAWSGQAGNQPQHF.

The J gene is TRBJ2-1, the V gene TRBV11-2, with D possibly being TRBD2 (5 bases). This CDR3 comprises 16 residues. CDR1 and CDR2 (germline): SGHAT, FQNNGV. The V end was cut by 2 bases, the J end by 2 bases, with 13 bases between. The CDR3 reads CASSLIPRGAYNEQFF. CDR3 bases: TGTGCCAGCAGCTTAATCCCACGGGGAGCCTACAATGAGCAGTTCTTC.

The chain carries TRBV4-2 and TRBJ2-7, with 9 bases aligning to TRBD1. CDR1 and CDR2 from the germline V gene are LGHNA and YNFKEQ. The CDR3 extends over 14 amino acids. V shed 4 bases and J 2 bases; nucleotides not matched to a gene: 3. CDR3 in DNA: TGTGCCAGCAGCCTGGGACAGGGTACCTACGAGCAGTACTTC. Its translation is CASSLGQGTYEQYF.

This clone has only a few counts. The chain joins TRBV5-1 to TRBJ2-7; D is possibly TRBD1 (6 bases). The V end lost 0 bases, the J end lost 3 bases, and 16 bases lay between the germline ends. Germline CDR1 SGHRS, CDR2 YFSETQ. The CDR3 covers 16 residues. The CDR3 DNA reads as TGCGCCAGCAGCTTGGCCCCAGGGGCGGTAAACTACGAGCAGTACTTC. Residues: CASSLAPGAVNYEQYF. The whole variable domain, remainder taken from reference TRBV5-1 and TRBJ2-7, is KAGVTQTPRYLIKTRGQQVTLSCSPISGHRSVSWYQQTPGQGLQFLFEYFSETQRNKGNFPGRFSGRQFSNSRSEMNVSTLELGDSALYLCASSLAPGAVNYEQYFGPGTRLTVT.

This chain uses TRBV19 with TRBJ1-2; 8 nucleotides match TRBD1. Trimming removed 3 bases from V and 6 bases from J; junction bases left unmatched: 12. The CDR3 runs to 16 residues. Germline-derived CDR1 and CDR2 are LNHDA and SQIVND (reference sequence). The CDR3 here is CASSIFSRQGKHGYTF. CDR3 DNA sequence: TGTGCCAGTAGTATTTTCAGCAGACAGGGGAAGCATGGCTACACCTTC. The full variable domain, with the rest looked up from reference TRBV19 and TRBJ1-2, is DGGITQSPKYLFRKEGQNVTLSCEQNLNHDAMYWYRQDPGQGLRLIYYSQIVNDFQKGDIAEGYSVSREKKESFPLTVTSAQKNPTAFYLCASSIFSRQGKHGYTFGSGTRLTVV.

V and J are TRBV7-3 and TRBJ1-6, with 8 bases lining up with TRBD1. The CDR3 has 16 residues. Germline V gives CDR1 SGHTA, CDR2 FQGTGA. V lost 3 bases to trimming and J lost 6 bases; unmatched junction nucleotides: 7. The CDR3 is CASSFGDRSANSPLHF. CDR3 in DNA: TGTGCCAGCAGCTTTGGGGACAGGTCGGCTAATTCACCCCTCCACTTT.

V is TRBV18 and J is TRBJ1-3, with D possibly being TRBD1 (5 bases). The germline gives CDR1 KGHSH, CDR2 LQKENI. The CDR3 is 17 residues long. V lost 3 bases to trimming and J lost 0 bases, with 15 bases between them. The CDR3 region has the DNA TGTGCCAGCTCACCCCCCACCCTCAGGGACTCTGGAAACACCATATATTTT. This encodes CASSPPTLRDSGNTIYF.

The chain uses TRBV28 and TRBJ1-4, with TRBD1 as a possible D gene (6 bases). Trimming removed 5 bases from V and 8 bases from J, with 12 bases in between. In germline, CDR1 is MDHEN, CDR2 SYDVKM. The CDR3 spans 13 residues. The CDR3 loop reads CASSGGGGEKLFF. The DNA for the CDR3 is TGTGCCAGCAGTGGCGGGGGCGGAGAAAAACTGTTTTTT.

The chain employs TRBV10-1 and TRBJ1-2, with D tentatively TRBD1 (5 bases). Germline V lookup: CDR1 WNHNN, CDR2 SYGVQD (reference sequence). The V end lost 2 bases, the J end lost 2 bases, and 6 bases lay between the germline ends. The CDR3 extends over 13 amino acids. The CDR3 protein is CASSEAGNYGYTF. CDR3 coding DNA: TGCGCCAGCAGTGAGGCAGGGAACTATGGCTACACCTTC.